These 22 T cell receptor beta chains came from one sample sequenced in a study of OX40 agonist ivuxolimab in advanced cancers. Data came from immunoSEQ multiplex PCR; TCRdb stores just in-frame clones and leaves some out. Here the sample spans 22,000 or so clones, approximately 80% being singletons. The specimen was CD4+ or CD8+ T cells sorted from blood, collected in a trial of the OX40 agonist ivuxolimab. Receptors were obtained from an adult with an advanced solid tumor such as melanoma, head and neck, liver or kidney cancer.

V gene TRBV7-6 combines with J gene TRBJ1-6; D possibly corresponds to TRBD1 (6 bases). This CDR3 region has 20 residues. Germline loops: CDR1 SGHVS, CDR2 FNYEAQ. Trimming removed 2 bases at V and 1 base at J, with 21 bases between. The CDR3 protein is CASSLTLPQGRISYNSPLHF. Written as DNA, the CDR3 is TGTGCCAGCAGCTTAACCCTCCCCCAGGGGAGGATATCCTATAATTCACCCCTCCACTTT. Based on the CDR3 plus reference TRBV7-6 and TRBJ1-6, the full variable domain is GAGVSQSPRYKVTKRGQDVALRCDPISGHVSLYWYRQALGQGPEFLTYFNYEAQQDKSGLPNDRFSAERPEGSISTLTIQRTEQRDSAMYRCASSLTLPQGRISYNSPLHFGNGTRLTVT.

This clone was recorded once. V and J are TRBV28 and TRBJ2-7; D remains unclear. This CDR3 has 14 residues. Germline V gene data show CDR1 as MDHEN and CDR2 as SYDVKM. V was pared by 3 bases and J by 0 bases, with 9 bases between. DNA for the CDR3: TGTGCCAGCAGTTTCAGTCGAGCCTCCTACGAGCAGTACTTC. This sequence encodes CASSFSRASYEQYF.

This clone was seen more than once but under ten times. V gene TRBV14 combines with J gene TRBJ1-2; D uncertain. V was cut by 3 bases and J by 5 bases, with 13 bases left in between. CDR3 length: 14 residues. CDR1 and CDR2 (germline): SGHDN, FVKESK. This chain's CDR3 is CASSQWDLYYGYTF. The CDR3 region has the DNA TGTGCCAGCAGCCAGTGGGATTTGTATTATGGCTACACCTTC. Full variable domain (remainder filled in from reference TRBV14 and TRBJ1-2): EAGVTQFPSHSVIEKGQTVTLRCDPISGHDNLYWYRRVMGKEIKFLLHFVKESKQDESGMPNNRFLAERTGGTYSTLKVQPAELEDSGVYFCASSQWDLYYGYTFGSGTRLTVV.

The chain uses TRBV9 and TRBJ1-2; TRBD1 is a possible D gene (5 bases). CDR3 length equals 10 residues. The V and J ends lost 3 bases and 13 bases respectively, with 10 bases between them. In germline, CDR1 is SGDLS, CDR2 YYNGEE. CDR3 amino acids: CASSAGGLTF. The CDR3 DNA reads TGTGCCAGCAGCGCCGGGGGACTCACCTTC.

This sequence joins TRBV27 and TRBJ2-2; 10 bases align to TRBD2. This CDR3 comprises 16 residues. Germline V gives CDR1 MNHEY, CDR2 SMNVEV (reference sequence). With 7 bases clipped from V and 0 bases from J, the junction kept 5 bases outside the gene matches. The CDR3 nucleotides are TGTGCCAGCAAGGCAGCGGGGGGGTCGAACACCGGGGAGCTGTTTTTT. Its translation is CASKAAGGSNTGELFF.

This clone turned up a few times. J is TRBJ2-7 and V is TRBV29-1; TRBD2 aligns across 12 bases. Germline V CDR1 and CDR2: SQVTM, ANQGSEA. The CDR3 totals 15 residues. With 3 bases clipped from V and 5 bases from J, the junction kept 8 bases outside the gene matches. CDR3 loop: CSVEGGLAGTNEQYF. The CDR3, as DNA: TGCAGCGTTGAGGGAGGACTAGCGGGAACCAACGAGCAGTACTTC.

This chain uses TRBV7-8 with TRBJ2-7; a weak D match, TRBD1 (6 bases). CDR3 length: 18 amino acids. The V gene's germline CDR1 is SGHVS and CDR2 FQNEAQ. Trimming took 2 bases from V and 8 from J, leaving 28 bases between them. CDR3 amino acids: CASSLTATHRAALKKQYF. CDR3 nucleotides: TGTGCCAGCAGCTTAACCGCTACCCACAGGGCCGCTCTTAAGAAGCAGTACTTC.

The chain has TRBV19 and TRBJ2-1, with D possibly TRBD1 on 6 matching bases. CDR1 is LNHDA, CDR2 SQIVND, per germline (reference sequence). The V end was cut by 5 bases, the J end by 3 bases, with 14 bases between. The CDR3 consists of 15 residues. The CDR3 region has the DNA TGTGCCAGTAGTTCAACGGGACAAAGCTACAATGAGCAGTTCTTC. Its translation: CASSSTGQSYNEQFF.

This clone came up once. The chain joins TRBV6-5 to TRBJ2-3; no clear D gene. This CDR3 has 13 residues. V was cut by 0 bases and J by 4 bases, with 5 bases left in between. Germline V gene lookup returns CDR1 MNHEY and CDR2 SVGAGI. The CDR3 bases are TGTGCCAGCAGTTACTCGTCCCCAGATACGCAGTATTTT. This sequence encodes CASSYSSPDTQYF.

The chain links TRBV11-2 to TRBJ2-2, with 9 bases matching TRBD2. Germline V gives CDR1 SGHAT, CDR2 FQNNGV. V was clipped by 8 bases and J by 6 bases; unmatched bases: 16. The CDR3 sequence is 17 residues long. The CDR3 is CASDDRGREGLAGELFF. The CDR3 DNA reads TGTGCCAGCGACGATCGGGGGCGGGAGGGCCTCGCCGGGGAGCTGTTTTTT.

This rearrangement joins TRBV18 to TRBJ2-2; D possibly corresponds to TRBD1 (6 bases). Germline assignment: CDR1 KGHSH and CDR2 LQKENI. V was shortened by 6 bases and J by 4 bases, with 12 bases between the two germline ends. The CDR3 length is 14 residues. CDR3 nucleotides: TGTGCCAGCTCTCGCCTAGGGGGCACCGGGGAGCTGTTTTTT. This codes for CASSRLGGTGELFF.

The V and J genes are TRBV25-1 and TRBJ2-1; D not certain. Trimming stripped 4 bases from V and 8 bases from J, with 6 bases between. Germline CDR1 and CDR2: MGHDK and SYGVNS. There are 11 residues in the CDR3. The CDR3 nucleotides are TGTGCCAGCAGTGGTGTTTATGAGCAGTTCTTC. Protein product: CASSGVYEQFF.

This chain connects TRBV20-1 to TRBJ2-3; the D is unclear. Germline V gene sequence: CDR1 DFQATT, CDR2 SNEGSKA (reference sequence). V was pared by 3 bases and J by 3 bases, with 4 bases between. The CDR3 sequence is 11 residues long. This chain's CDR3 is CSASQTDTQYF. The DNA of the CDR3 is TGCAGTGCTAGCCAGACAGATACGCAGTATTTT.

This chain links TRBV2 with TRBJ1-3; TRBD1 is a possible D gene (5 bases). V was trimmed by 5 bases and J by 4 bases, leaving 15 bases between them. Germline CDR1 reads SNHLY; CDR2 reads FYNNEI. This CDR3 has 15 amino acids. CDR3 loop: CASSPVRASGNTIYF. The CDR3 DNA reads TGTGCCAGCAGTCCTGTCAGGGCTTCCGGAAACACCATATATTTT. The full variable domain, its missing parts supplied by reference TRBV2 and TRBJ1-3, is EPEVTQTPSHQVTQMGQEVILRCVPISNHLYFYWYRQILGQKVEFLVSFYNNEISEKSEIFDDQFSVERPDGSNFTLKIRSTKLEDSAMYFCASSPVRASGNTIYFGEGSWLTVV.

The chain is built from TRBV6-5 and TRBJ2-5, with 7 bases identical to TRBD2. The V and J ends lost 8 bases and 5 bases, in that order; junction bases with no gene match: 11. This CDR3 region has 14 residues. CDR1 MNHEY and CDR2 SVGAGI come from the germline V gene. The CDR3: CASGREASAETQYF. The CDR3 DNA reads TGTGCCAGCGGTCGGGAGGCGTCTGCGGAGACCCAGTACTTC.

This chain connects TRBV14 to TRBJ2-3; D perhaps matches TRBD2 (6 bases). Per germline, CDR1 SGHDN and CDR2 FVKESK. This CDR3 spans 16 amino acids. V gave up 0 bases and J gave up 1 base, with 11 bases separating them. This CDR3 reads CASSQDGRGGTDTQYF. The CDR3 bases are TGTGCCAGCAGCCAAGATGGGCGGGGAGGCACAGATACGCAGTATTTT.

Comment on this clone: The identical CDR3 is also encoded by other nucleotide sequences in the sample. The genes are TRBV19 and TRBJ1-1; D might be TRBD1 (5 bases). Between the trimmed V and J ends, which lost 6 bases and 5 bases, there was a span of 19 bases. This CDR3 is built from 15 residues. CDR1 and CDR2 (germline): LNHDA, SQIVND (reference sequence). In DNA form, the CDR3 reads TGTGCCAGTAGGCGGACAACTACCTGGGGGACTGAAGCTTTCTTT. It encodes CASRRTTTWGTEAFF.

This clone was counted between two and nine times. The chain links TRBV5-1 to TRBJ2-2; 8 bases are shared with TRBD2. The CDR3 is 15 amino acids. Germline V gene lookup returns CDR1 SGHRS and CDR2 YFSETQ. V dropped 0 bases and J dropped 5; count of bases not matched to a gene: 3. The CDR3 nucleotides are TGCGCCAGCAGCTTGGACGGGAGGGGTACCGGGGAGCTGTTTTTT. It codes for CASSLDGRGTGELFF.

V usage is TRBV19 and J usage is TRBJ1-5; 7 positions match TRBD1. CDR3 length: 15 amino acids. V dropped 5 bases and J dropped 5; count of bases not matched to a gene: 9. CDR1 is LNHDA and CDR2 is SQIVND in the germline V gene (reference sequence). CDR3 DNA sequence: TGTGCCAGTAGTCCCCGACAGGGCTTGGATCAGCCCCAGCATTTT. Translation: CASSPRQGLDQPQHF. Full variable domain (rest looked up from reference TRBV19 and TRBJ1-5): DGGITQSPKYLFRKEGQNVTLSCEQNLNHDAMYWYRQDPGQGLRLIYYSQIVNDFQKGDIAEGYSVSREKKESFPLTVTSAQKNPTAFYLCASSPRQGLDQPQHFGDGTRLSIL.

The CDR3 sequence: CAISESMGQANQPQHF. As DNA, the CDR3 is TGTGCCATCAGTGAGTCTATGGGACAGGCCAATCAGCCCCAGCATTTT. The chain links TRBV10-3 to TRBJ1-5; 8 nucleotides agree with TRBD1. Germline V gene data show CDR1 as ENHRY and CDR2 as SYGVKD. This CDR3 region has 16 residues. The trim removed 0 bases at V and 3 bases at J, leaving 4 bases unmatched.

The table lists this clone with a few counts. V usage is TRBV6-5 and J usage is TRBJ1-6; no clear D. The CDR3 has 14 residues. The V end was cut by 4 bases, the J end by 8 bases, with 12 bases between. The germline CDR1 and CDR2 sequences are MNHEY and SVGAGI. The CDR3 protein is CASSFNALHSPLHF. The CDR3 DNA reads TGTGCCAGCAGTTTCAACGCCCTCCATTCACCCCTCCACTTT.

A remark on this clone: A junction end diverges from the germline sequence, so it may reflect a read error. The CDR3 nucleotides read TGTGCCAGCAGTTACTCGTATCCAGCAGGGGAAGGTCACTTC. Its protein product is CASSYSYPAGEGHF. This chain links TRBV6-5 with TRBJ1-2; possibly TRBD1 for D (6 bases). This CDR3 is built from 14 residues. Germline V gene lookup returns CDR1 MNHEY and CDR2 SVGAGI.